Included here is one T cell receptor beta chain sequence, with context. Treatment given: randomized to nivolumab then ipilimumab (arm A) or the reverse (arm B). PBMC sorting kept live CD3+CD8+ cells without CD19 or CD56. Using immunoSEQ multiplex PCR, the repertoire was profiled, and TCRdb retains in-frame clones only, with some absent. The data show over 9,000 clones, roughly 73% seen once. V was pared by 4 bases and J by 4 bases, with 19 bases between. The V gene's germline CDR1 is KGHSH and CDR2 LQKENI. The CDR3 has 17 amino acids. This specimen belongs to a study of sequential checkpoint blockade in melanoma.

The rearrangement links TRBV18 to TRBJ1-4; D is perhaps TRBD1 (6 bases). The TCR sequence derives from a human donor with melanoma. The sample consisted of CD8+ T cells sorted from blood (inferred from file names), taken from a patient given nivolumab and ipilimumab in sequence. The CDR3: CASSLRQAGAINEKLFF. The CDR3 nucleotides are TGTGCCAGCTCACTACGACAGGCCGGGGCGATTAATGAAAAACTGTTTTTT.